This T cell receptor beta chain was profiled in a study of blood T cells in healthy people across ages. The V gene end was trimmed by 4 bases and the J gene end by 2 bases; junction bases not matched to a gene: 13. Germline values: CDR1 MGHRA, CDR2 YSYEKL. This CDR3 has 17 residues. The use of a sample-barcoded 5' primer and a J-beta primer mix characterized a second PCR of roughly 7 to 12 cycles. TCRdb reprocessed the 5' RACE reads via MiXCR and lists one record per CDR3 protein. The sample lists 1.5 million to 2 million distinct CDR3 sequences, around 40% seen once, with approximately 22% in the top ten.

This receptor was taken from a human donor in good health. The J gene is TRBJ2-7, the V gene TRBV4-1, with 8 nucleotides matching TRBD1. Sequences were obtained from blood. This CDR3 reads CASSLQFTGTGPYEQYF. In DNA form, the CDR3 reads TGCGCCAGCAGCCTACAATTTACCGGGACAGGCCCCTACGAGCAGTACTTC.